The 21 T cell receptor beta chains below come from one sample, sequenced in a study of prognosis after radiotherapy for stage I lung cancer. Two-round multiplex PCR, the amplification method, yielded TCR beta CDR3 from genomic DNA. Each TRBV and TRBJ gene had its own primer in the first PCR round. TCRdb analysed the multiplex PCR reads with MiXCR anew, one entry per CDR3 protein. The table includes under 30,000 distinct CDR3 sequences, around 30% detected once. The material was PBMCs, obtained before or after stereotactic body radiation therapy (not recorded which). All receptors come from a donor aged 50 or older with non-small cell lung cancer.

This clonotype was detected many times. The CDR3 region has the DNA TGTGCCAGCAGAGATGGGACAGCGGTGCAGCAGTACTTC. It translates to CASRDGTAVQQYF. The chain uses TRBV6-1 and TRBJ2-7, with 7 nucleotides matching TRBD1. The CDR3 sequence is 13 residues long. Germline CDR1 is MNHNS and CDR2 is SASEGT. Trimming at V came to 6 bases and at J to 8 bases, leaving 10 bases not matched to a gene.

In its sample, this clonotype was seen many times. The genes are TRBV9 and TRBJ2-7; 7 bases agree with TRBD1. V shed 3 bases and J 3 bases; nucleotides not matched to a gene: 9. Germline loops: CDR1 SGDLS, CDR2 YYNGEE. This CDR3 region has 15 residues. The CDR3 sequence: CASSAKTGLGYEQYF. CDR3 DNA sequence: TGTGCCAGCAGCGCCAAGACAGGGTTGGGCTACGAGCAGTACTTC. Full variable domain (remainder filled in from reference TRBV9 and TRBJ2-7): DSGVTQTPKHLITATGQRVTLRCSPRSGDLSVYWYQQSLDQGLQFLIQYYNGEERAKGNILERFSAQQFPDLHSELNLSSLELGDSALYFCASSAKTGLGYEQYFGPGTRLTVT.

This clonotype was picked up one time. This likely came from a read error, as a far larger clone is one base away. This chain uses TRBV6-5 with TRBJ2-7, with 7 bases lining up with TRBD1. Germline assignment: CDR1 MNHEY and CDR2 SVGAGI. V shed 10 bases, J shed 2 bases, and the junction held 11 bases outside the gene matches. The CDR3 totals 14 residues. The CDR3 reads CAISALGQTYEQYF. CDR3 sequence (DNA): TGTGCCATCAGCGCACTGGGACAGACCTACGAGCAGTACTTC.

There are many counts of this clonotype. Here the CDR3 DNA reads TGTGCCTTGGGGACACCTCTTTGGGAGCAGTACTTC. Translated: CALGTPLWEQYF. The V gene is TRBV30, the J gene TRBJ2-7; maybe TRBD1 (6 bases). Deletions cut 7 bases from V and 7 bases from J, with 17 bases between. The CDR3 totals 12 residues. Germline values: CDR1 GTSNPN, CDR2 SVGIG (reference sequence).

This clonotype was recorded many times. The chain links TRBV25-1 to TRBJ1-2; D is perhaps TRBD1 (5 bases). The V end was cut by 3 bases, the J end by 6 bases, with 20 bases between. CDR3 size: 16 residues. Looked up from germline, CDR1 is MGHDK and CDR2 is SYGVNS. The CDR3 DNA sequence: TGTGCCAGCAGTGATCAGCTGATCTCCGGGACGGATGGCTACACCTTC. Its translation is CASSDQLISGTDGYTF.

A note on this clonotype: One end of the junction varies from germline; a read error may be responsible. The chain is built from TRBV6-2 or TRBV6-3 and TRBJ1-6; D gene unclear. The CDR3 is 12 amino acids. The V gene's germline CDR1 is MNHEY and CDR2 SVGEGT. The chain's CDR3 is CASSGSNSPLQF. In DNA form, the CDR3 reads TGTGCCAGCAGTGGAAGTAATTCACCCCTCCAATTT.

By share, this clonotype ranks as medium-sized (0.01 to 0.1%). The genes are TRBV6-5 and TRBJ2-1; D gene ambiguous. The CDR3 sequence is 12 residues long. CDR1 and CDR2 from the germline V gene are MNHEY and SVGAGI. Trimming took off 0 bases at V and 5 bases at J, with 2 bases between the two ends. CDR3 bases: TGTGCCAGCAGTTACTCGAACAATGAGCAGTTCTTC. Translation gives CASSYSNNEQFF.

The rearrangement joins TRBV6-1 to TRBJ1-1; no reliable D call. The germline V and J ends were trimmed by 7 bases and 4 bases, with 22 bases remaining between them. This CDR3 has 16 amino acids. Germline V CDR1 and CDR2: MNHNS, SASEGT. DNA for the CDR3: TGTGCCAGCATCCTCGGCGGTGTGTTGAGAGGCACTGAAGCTTTCTTT. This sequence encodes CASILGGVLRGTEAFF.

CDR3 sequence reads: CSARVRGRRTQYF. The DNA of the CDR3 is TGCAGTGCTAGAGTTAGGGGCCGCAGGACCCAGTACTTC. J is TRBJ2-5 and V is TRBV20-1; D is perhaps TRBD1 (5 bases). This CDR3 is 13 amino acids long. Trimming took 1 base from V and 7 from J, leaving 13 bases between them. CDR1 DFQATT and CDR2 SNEGSKA come from the germline V gene (reference sequence).

This clonotype was counted ten times or more. This chain links TRBV6-1 with TRBJ2-7; D may be TRBD1 (5 bases). Trimming removed 1 base at V and 9 bases at J, with 19 bases between. Germline V lookup: CDR1 MNHNS, CDR2 SASEGT. This CDR3 region has 15 residues. In DNA form, the CDR3 reads TGTGCCAGCAGTGAAGGAAGGGGTTTCGGGCCTCGGCAGTACTTC. It is translated as CASSEGRGFGPRQYF.

A few counts support this clonotype. The gene calls are TRBV15 and TRBJ1-1, with D possibly being TRBD1 (6 bases). Germline loops: CDR1 LNHNV, CDR2 YYDKDF (reference sequence). The CDR3 extends over 15 amino acids. Trimming took off 3 bases at V and 1 base at J, with 12 bases between the two ends. The CDR3 DNA follows: TGTGCCACCAGCAGGAAACAGGGACGGAACACTGAAGCTTTCTTT. The encoded protein is CATSRKQGRNTEAFF.

This clonotype was seen repeatedly, ten times or more. The chain is built from TRBV7-8 and TRBJ2-3, with 9 bases that match TRBD1. This CDR3 region has 15 residues. CDR1 SGHVS and CDR2 FQNEAQ come from the germline V gene. V lost 5 bases, J lost 1 base, and 4 bases stayed unmatched. The CDR3 DNA follows: TGTGCCAGCAGCGTGGACAGGGGAGGCACAGATACGCAGTATTTT. Encoded protein: CASSVDRGGTDTQYF.

On this clonotype itself: It differs at one base from a far larger clone, so likely a read error. The CDR3: CASSYPRVNTEAFF. The CDR3 coding sequence is TGTGCCAGCAGTTACCCTCGGGTGAACACTGAAGCTTTCTTT. The chain couples TRBV6-8 to TRBJ1-1; D uncertain. The CDR3 is 14 residues long. Germline V CDR1 and CDR2: MNHGY, SAAAGT. The V end was cut by 2 bases, the J end by 0 bases, with 7 bases between.

This clonotype was picked up many times. V gene TRBV20-1 combines with J gene TRBJ1-5; D not resolved. The V and J ends lost 0 bases and 0 bases respectively, with 6 bases between them. CDR3 length equals 14 residues. The germline V gene has CDR1 DFQATT and CDR2 SNEGSKA (reference sequence). The CDR3: CSAREYVSNQPQHF. Here the CDR3 DNA reads TGCAGTGCTAGAGAATACGTTAGCAATCAGCCCCAGCATTTT.

Of note for this clonotype: A much bigger clone sits one base away, suggesting this may be a read error. The V and J genes are TRBV19 and TRBJ2-2, with TRBD1 identical over 9 bases. Looked up from germline, CDR1 is LNHDA and CDR2 is SQIVND (reference sequence). The CDR3 covers 14 residues. As DNA, the CDR3 is TGTGCCAGCAAGGGGACAGGGAGCGGCGGGGAGCTGTCTTTT. Amino acid sequence: CASKGTGSGGELSF.

This clonotype was seen at least ten times. The genes are TRBV12-3 or TRBV12-4 and TRBJ1-2, with D unresolved. Trimming took 4 bases from V and 4 from J, leaving 7 bases between them. This CDR3 contains 12 residues. CDR3 sequence: CASSSALYGYTF. In nucleotides, the CDR3 is TGTGCCAGCAGTTCTGCTCTCTATGGCTACACCTTC.

This clonotype has ten or more counts. This chain connects TRBV9 to TRBJ1-2; tentatively, D is TRBD1 (6 bases). V lost 3 bases and J lost 6, with 21 bases in between. CDR1 is SGDLS, CDR2 YYNGEE, per germline. The CDR3 totals 16 residues. The CDR3 here is CASSAALWRGAHGYTF. In DNA, the CDR3 is TGTGCCAGCAGCGCTGCGCTTTGGAGGGGGGCTCATGGCTACACCTTC.

In the case of this clonotype: It may be a read error: a sequence one base away is much more abundant. This chain uses TRBV7-2 with TRBJ2-1, with TRBD2 as a possible D gene (5 bases). Trimming removed 8 bases from V and 0 bases from J, with 20 bases in between. CDR1 is SGHTA, CDR2 FQGNSA, per germline. CDR3 length equals 17 residues. The CDR3 DNA reads as TGTGCCAGCGGCATCGGGGTGGCGGCCAACTCCTACAATGAGCAGTTCTTC. Amino acids: CASGIGVAANSYNEQFF.

The chain carries TRBV19 and TRBJ2-6, with D unclear. CDR1 is LNHDA and CDR2 is SQIVND in the germline V gene (reference sequence). This CDR3 contains 13 residues. V was clipped by 7 bases and J by 6 bases, with 10 bases between them. The DNA for the CDR3 is TGTGCCAGTAAGATCTCCGTGGCCAACGTCCTGACTTTC. Translating it yields CASKISVANVLTF.

Many counts were recorded for this clonotype. V and J are TRBV27 and TRBJ2-7, with 9 bases that match TRBD2. V shed 2 bases and J 2 bases; nucleotides not matched to a gene: 1. Germline CDR1 is MNHEY and CDR2 is SMNVEV (reference sequence). The CDR3 is 14 residues long. CDR3 coding DNA: TGTGCCAGCAGTTTAGTAGCGGGAGCCTACGAGCAGTACTTC. It encodes CASSLVAGAYEQYF.

This clonotype appeared many times. A much larger clone lies one base from this, so it may be a read error. The rearrangement joins TRBV7-9 to TRBJ1-1, with D possibly matching TRBD1 (6 bases). Germline CDR1 SEHNR, CDR2 FQNEAQ (reference sequence). The CDR3 runs to 15 residues. V was cut by 3 bases and J by 7 bases, with 18 bases left in between. CDR3 in amino acids: CASSFDEGGSFEAFF. CDR3 sequence (DNA): TGTGCCAGCAGCTTTGATGAGGGGGGGAGTTTTGAAGCTTTCTTT.